A selection of T cell receptor beta chains follows, all from one sample in a study of blood T cell repertoires in COVID-19. Here immunoSEQ multiplex PCR was the method, and the copy in TCRdb shows in-frame clones only, minus some. Here the sample spans 110,000 to 150,000 clones, approximately 80% being singletons. Sequenced: peripheral blood. The receptors come from a woman in her forties or fifties with acute or convalescent COVID-19. Both conserved end residues are part of each CDR3. The order of the fields is D gene, clone size, J gene, V gene, CDR3 DNA, CDR3 protein. D genes are given only for firm matches. The size entry is marked missing in some rows and otherwise reads once, few, many or a size class.

D: -; size: -; J: TRBJ1-4; V: TRBV6-6; DNA: TGTGCCAGCAGTTTTCCGACACGGGAAAAACTGTTTTTT; CDR3: CASSFPTREKLFF
D: TRBD1; size: -; J: TRBJ1-1; V: TRBV27; DNA: TGTGCCAGCAGTTTGGCGCAGGGGGAAACTGAAGCTTTCTTT; CDR3: CASSLAQGETEAFF
D: -; size: -; J: TRBJ1-1; V: TRBV7-3; DNA: TGTGCCAGCAGCTTAAGGCGAGGCACTGAAGCTTTCTTT; CDR3: CASSLRRGTEAFF
D: -; size: few; J: TRBJ1-2; V: TRBV6-1; DNA: TGTGCCAGCAGTGACAGGGGCCCTTGGGGCTACACCTTC; CDR3: CASSDRGPWGYTF
D: TRBD2; size: -; J: TRBJ2-7; V: TRBV9; DNA: TGTGCCAGCAGCACCGGGGAGGGGTTACACTTCAGATACTACGAGCAGTACTTC; CDR3: CASSTGEGLHFRYYEQYF
D: -; size: -; J: TRBJ1-5; V: TRBV28; DNA: TGTGCCAGCAGTTTAGGAGGGCCATATCTTAGCAATCAGCCCCAGCATTTT; CDR3: CASSLGGPYLSNQPQHF
D: TRBD2; size: -; J: TRBJ2-5; V: TRBV5-1; DNA: TGCGCCAGCAGCCAGGGACTAGCGGGGGGACAAGAGACCCAGTACTTC; CDR3: CASSQGLAGGQETQYF
D: -; size: -; J: TRBJ2-5; V: TRBV6-5; DNA: TGTGCCAGCAGTTATGACTTACAGGAAGAGACCCAGTACTTC; CDR3: CASSYDLQEETQYF
D: -; size: -; J: TRBJ1-2; V: TRBV5-1; DNA: TGCGCCAGCAGCAGCCAAACAGGGCCTAACTATGGCTACACCTTC; CDR3: CASSSQTGPNYGYTF
D: -; size: -; J: TRBJ1-3; V: TRBV29-1; DNA: TGCAGCGTTGTGGTCGGGTCTGGAAACACCATATATTTT; CDR3: CSVVVGSGNTIYF
D: -; size: -; J: TRBJ1-1; V: TRBV19; DNA: TGTGCCAGTAGTATCGACAGACTGAACACTGAAGCTTTCTTT; CDR3: CASSIDRLNTEAFF
D: -; size: -; J: TRBJ2-1; V: TRBV29-1; DNA: TGCAGCGTTGAAGATGACCGGGGAAAGGCCTACAATGAGCAGTTCTTC; CDR3: CSVEDDRGKAYNEQFF
D: TRBD2; size: -; J: TRBJ2-3; V: TRBV5-1; DNA: TGCGCCAGCAGCCCCGGGACTAGCGGGGGGAGCACAGATACGCAGTATTTT; CDR3: CASSPGTSGGSTDTQYF
D: TRBD1; size: -; J: TRBJ2-1; V: TRBV7-9; DNA: TGTGCCAGCAGTCCCGGGACAGGGGGTTACAATGAGCAGTTCTTC; CDR3: CASSPGTGGYNEQFF
D: -; size: once; J: TRBJ1-2; V: TRBV6-5; DNA: TGTGCCAGCAGCCCCGCTCCAGACTATGGCTACACCTTC; CDR3: CASSPAPDYGYTF
D: TRBD1; size: -; J: TRBJ2-2; V: TRBV2; DNA: TGTGCCAGCAGAGGGACAGAAAACACCGGGGAGCTGTTTTTT; CDR3: CASRGTENTGELFF
D: -; size: -; J: TRBJ2-7; V: TRBV5-4; DNA: TGTGCCAGCAGCTTGGGGGAGAGCTCCTACGAGCAGTACTTC; CDR3: CASSLGESSYEQYF
D: -; size: -; J: TRBJ2-5; V: TRBV7-3; DNA: TGTGCCAGCAGCTCCGTGGACAGTTCGTGGGAGACCCAGTACTTC; CDR3: CASSSVDSSWETQYF
D: -; size: -; J: TRBJ1-4; V: TRBV28; DNA: TGTGCCAGCAGTTCAGGACAGCTGAGGGAAAAACTGTTTTTT; CDR3: CASSSGQLREKLFF
D: TRBD1; size: -; J: TRBJ1-4; V: TRBV2; DNA: TGTGCCAGCAGTGAAGCAGAGGGGGCGACTAATGAAAAACTGTTTTTT; CDR3: CASSEAEGATNEKLFF
D: TRBD1; size: -; J: TRBJ1-4; V: TRBV4-1; DNA: TGCGCCAGCAGCCCCACAGGGGCGGGTGGTGAAAAACTGTTTTTT; CDR3: CASSPTGAGGEKLFF
D: TRBD1; size: once; J: TRBJ2-5; V: TRBV5-1; DNA: TGCGCCAGCAGAACAGGGGATCAAGAGACCCAGTACTTC; CDR3: CASRTGDQETQYF
D: TRBD1; size: -; J: TRBJ1-4; V: TRBV15; DNA: TGTGCCACCAGCAGAGATGCCAGGGGGGACGAAAAACTGTTTTTT; CDR3: CATSRDARGDEKLFF
D: TRBD1; size: -; J: TRBJ1-1; V: TRBV30; DNA: TGTGCCTGGAACAGGGACAGCACTGAAGCTTTCTTT; CDR3: CAWNRDSTEAFF
D: -; size: -; J: TRBJ2-7; V: TRBV3-1/TRBV3-2; DNA: TGTGCCAGCAGCCTAGGGGCAGGGGACTACGAGCAGTACTTC; CDR3: CASSLGAGDYEQYF
D: TRBD1; size: -; J: TRBJ1-6; V: TRBV7-2; DNA: TGTGCCAGCAGCTTACAGGCAGGGGGTAACGATTCACCCCTCCACTTT; CDR3: CASSLQAGGNDSPLHF
D: TRBD1; size: -; J: TRBJ1-5; V: TRBV7-2; DNA: TGTGCCAGCAGCCTACACGGCAGGGGGGGCAATCAGCCCCAGCATTTT; CDR3: CASSLHGRGGNQPQHF
D: -; size: -; J: TRBJ2-2; V: TRBV7-8; DNA: TGTGCCAGCAGCTTAGTCGCCCGGGGGGCAGCGAACACCGGGGAGCTGTTTTTT; CDR3: CASSLVARGAANTGELFF
D: TRBD1; size: -; J: TRBJ1-2; V: TRBV7-9; DNA: TGTGCCAGCAGCCCTCAATCTGGAAGAAGGGGACAGTATGGCTACACCTTC; CDR3: CASSPQSGRRGQYGYTF
D: -; size: -; J: TRBJ1-5; V: TRBV19; DNA: TGTGCCAGTAGGCTGGGGCTAGAAACCGATTGGCAGCCCCAGCATTTT; CDR3: CASRLGLETDWQPQHF
D: -; size: -; J: TRBJ1-1; V: TRBV18; DNA: TGTGCCAGCTCACCACGGGCTAACACTGAAGCTTTCTTT; CDR3: CASSPRANTEAFF
D: -; size: -; J: TRBJ1-2; V: TRBV10-3; DNA: TGTGCCATCAGTGAAGACCAGCTCCTAGGCTATGGCTACACCTTC; CDR3: CAISEDQLLGYGYTF
D: TRBD1; size: few; J: TRBJ1-1; V: TRBV5-1; DNA: TGCGCCAGCAGCCTCGGGGGACAGGGGTCCCCTGAAGCTTTCTTT; CDR3: CASSLGGQGSPEAFF
D: -; size: -; J: TRBJ1-6; V: TRBV3-1/TRBV3-2; DNA: TGTGCCAGCAGCCAAGGTTCTAAGGGGTCACCCCTCCACTTT; CDR3: CASSQGSKGSPLHF
D: -; size: few; J: TRBJ2-5; V: TRBV14; DNA: TGTGCCAGCAGCCAAGACTCACAGACTAAAGAGACCCAGTACTTC; CDR3: CASSQDSQTKETQYF
D: -; size: -; J: TRBJ1-5; V: TRBV18; DNA: TGTGCCAGCTCATTGGGCAGCAATCAGCCCCAGCATTTT; CDR3: CASSLGSNQPQHF
D: TRBD1; size: many; J: TRBJ1-2; V: TRBV5-1; DNA: TGCGCCAGCAGCCCGGGGACAGAGGGGTATGGCTACACCTTC; CDR3: CASSPGTEGYGYTF
D: -; size: -; J: TRBJ2-7; V: TRBV6-5; DNA: TGTGCCAGCGCGGGGACCTACGAGCAGTACTTC; CDR3: CASAGTYEQYF
D: -; size: -; J: TRBJ2-5; V: TRBV5-1; DNA: TGCGCCAGCAGCTCATTCGCGGGGGCGGGGGAGACCCAGTACTTC; CDR3: CASSSFAGAGETQYF
D: TRBD1; size: -; J: TRBJ2-5; V: TRBV5-1; DNA: TGCGCCAGCAGGGGAGGGACAGGGGGCTCCCAAGAGACCCAGTACTTC; CDR3: CASRGGTGGSQETQYF
D: TRBD2; size: -; J: TRBJ2-3; V: TRBV2; DNA: TGTGCCAGCAGGGGAGGACTAGCGGGGGGAGATACGCAGTATTTT; CDR3: CASRGGLAGGDTQYF
D: -; size: -; J: TRBJ2-7; V: TRBV19; DNA: TGTGCCAGTAGTATAGGTAGCTCCGGCTACGAGCAGTACTTC; CDR3: CASSIGSSGYEQYF
D: -; size: -; J: TRBJ2-3; V: TRBV19; DNA: TGTGCCAGTAGTCAACGGGGCACAGATACGCAGTATTTT; CDR3: CASSQRGTDTQYF
D: -; size: -; J: TRBJ2-2; V: TRBV6-5; DNA: TGTGCCAGCAGATGGATGGCGGGAACAGTCGGGGAGCTGTTTTTT; CDR3: CASRWMAGTVGELFF
D: -; size: -; J: TRBJ2-7; V: TRBV19; DNA: TGTGCCAGTAGTAAAAACGGAGCCTACGAGCAGTACTTC; CDR3: CASSKNGAYEQYF
D: -; size: -; J: TRBJ1-1; V: TRBV5-4; DNA: TGTGCCAGCAGCTTAGGGGGGGCGCAGGGCACTGAAGCTTTCTTT; CDR3: CASSLGGAQGTEAFF